This T cell receptor (beta chain) is from a study of T cell responses to AZD1222 COVID-19 vaccine. General study results and limits: The CD4 TCRs associated with vaccination extended across spike and predominated at 160-218 and 743-854. At study baseline, merely several AZD1222 recipients were seropositive.

The repertoire was sequenced with immunoSEQ multiplex PCR; TCRdb's copy has only in-frame clones and lacks some. This table has 150,000 or so clones, around 90% appearing once. This clone is a singleton in its sample. Its antigen is as yet unknown. Germline V CDR1 and CDR2: SGDLS, YYNGEE. This CDR3 spans 14 amino acids. Trimming left V 0 bases short and J 6 bases short, with 13 bases between. This sequence joins TRBV9 and TRBJ2-7; D remains ambiguous. The sequenced sample was peripheral blood, obtained on day 0 of AZD1222 vaccination. The receptor comes from an adult in good health. The CDR3 loop reads CASSVAPGPFEQYF. The CDR3 DNA is TGTGCCAGCAGCGTAGCCCCCGGGCCTTTCGAGCAGTACTTC.